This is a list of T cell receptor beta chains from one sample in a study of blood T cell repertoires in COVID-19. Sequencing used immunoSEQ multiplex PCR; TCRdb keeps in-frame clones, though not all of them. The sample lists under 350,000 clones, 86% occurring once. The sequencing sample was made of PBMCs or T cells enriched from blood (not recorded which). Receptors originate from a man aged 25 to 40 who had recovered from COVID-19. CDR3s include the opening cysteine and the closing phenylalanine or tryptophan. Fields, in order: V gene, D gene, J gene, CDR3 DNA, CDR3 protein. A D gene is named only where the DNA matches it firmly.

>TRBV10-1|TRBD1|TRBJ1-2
TGCGCCAGCAGTGAGTACAGGGGGCTCGGCTACACCTTC
CASSEYRGLGYTF
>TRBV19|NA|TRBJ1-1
TGTGCCAGCCGAAATCAGGGGAGGGACACTGAAGCTTTCTTT
CASRNQGRDTEAFF
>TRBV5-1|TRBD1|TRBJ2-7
TGCGCCAGCAGCCCGGATCGGGACAGGGGGACCTACGAGCAGTACTTC
CASSPDRDRGTYEQYF
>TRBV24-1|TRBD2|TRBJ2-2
TGTGCCACCAGCTCAATGGCCGGGAGGGCCACCGGGGAGCTGTTTTTT
CATSSMAGRATGELFF
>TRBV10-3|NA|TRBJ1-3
TGTGCCATCAGTGTTTCCACAAGAAACACCATATATTTT
CAISVSTRNTIYF
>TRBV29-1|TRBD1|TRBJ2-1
TGCAGCGTTGAACCTGGGACAGGGACGAGGCCTGATGAGCAGTTCTTC
CSVEPGTGTRPDEQFF
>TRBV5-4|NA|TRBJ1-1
TGTGCCAGCAGCTCTTATACAGGGAGCCCTACTGAAGCTTTCTTT
CASSSYTGSPTEAFF
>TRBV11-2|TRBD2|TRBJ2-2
TGTGCCAGCAGCGTGCTAGCGGGGCACGATACCGGGGAGCTGTTTTTT
CASSVLAGHDTGELFF
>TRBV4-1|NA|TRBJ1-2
TGCGCCAGCAGCCAATCCCCCGGTCCCAACGCCTATGGCTACACCTTC
CASSQSPGPNAYGYTF
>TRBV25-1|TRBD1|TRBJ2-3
TGTGCCAGCAGTGGATTAGGACAGGGCCCCTCAAAAGATACGCAGTATTTT
CASSGLGQGPSKDTQYF
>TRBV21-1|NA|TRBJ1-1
TGTGCCAGCTATAAGGGGCGATCGGGGAACACTGAAGCTTTCTTT
CASYKGRSGNTEAFF
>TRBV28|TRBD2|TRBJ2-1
TGTGCCAGCCGGGGACTAGCGCTTTACAATGAGCAGTTCTTC
CASRGLALYNEQFF
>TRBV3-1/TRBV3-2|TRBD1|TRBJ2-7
TGTGCCAGCAGCCTAGACAGGGCGGCCTACGAGCAGTACTTC
CASSLDRAAYEQYF
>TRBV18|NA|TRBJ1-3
TGTGCCAGCTCACCAATGAAAACAGGAATTGGAAACACCATATATTTT
CASSPMKTGIGNTIYF
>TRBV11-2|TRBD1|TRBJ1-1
TGTGCCAGCAGCTTTAGACAGGGTAATACTGAAGCTTTCTTT
CASSFRQGNTEAFF
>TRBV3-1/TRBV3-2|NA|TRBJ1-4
TGTGCCAGCAGCCAAGATAACAGGGCTAATGAAAAACTGTTTTTT
CASSQDNRANEKLFF